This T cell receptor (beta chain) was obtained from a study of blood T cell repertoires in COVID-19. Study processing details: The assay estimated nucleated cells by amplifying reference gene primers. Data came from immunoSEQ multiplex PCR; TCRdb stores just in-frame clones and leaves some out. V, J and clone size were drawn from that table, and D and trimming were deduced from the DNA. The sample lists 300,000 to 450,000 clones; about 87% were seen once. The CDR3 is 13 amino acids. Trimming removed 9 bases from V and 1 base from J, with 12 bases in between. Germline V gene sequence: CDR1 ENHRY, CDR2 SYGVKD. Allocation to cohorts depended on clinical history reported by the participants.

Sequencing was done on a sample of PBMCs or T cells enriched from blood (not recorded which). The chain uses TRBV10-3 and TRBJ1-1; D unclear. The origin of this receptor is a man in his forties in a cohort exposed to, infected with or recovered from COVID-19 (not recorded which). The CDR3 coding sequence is TGTGCCATAACCCGCCCAGGGAACACTGAAGCTTTCTTT. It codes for CAITRPGNTEAFF.